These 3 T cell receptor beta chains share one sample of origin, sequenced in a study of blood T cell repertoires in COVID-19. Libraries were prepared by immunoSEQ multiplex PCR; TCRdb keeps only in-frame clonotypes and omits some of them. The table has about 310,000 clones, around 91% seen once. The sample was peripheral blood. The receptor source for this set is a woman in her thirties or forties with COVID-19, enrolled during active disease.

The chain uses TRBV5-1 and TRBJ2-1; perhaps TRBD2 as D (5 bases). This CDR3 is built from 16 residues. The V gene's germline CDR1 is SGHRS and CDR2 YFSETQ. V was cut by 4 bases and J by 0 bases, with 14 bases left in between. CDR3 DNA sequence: TGCGCCAGCAGCCCGGGGAGTCCGAGCTCCTACAATGAGCAGTTCTTC. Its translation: CASSPGSPSSYNEQFF.

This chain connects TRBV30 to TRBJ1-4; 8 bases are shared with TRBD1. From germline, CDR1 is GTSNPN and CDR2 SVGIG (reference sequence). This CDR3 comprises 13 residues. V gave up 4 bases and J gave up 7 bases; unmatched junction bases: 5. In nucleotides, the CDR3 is TGTGCCTGGAATGGACAGGGAGGTGAAAAACTGTTTTTT. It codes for CAWNGQGGEKLFF.

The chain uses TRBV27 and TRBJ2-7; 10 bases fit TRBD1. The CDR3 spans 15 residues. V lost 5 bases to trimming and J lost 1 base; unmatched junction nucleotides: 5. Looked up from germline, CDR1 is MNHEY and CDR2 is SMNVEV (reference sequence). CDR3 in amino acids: CASSMPGQGSYEQYF. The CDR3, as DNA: TGTGCCAGCAGTATGCCGGGACAGGGGTCCTACGAGCAGTACTTC.